The subject of this entry is one T cell receptor beta chain. This specimen belongs to a study of radiotherapy plus CTLA-4 blockade in lung cancer. Study summary: Objective responses emerged in around 19% of patients, and around 29% attained disease control.

Profiled with immunoSEQ multiplex PCR; TCRdb holds only in-frame clones, not every one. The table lists about 76,000 clones, approximately 80% of them singletons. The clonotype originates from a human donor with non-small cell lung cancer who had stable disease on radiotherapy plus ipilimumab. The sequenced sample was peripheral blood, obtained from a patient treated with radiotherapy plus ipilimumab.

The CDR3 loop is CASSGSTQFF. The CDR3 DNA reads as TGTGCCAGCAGCGGCTCTACGCAGTTCTTC. The chain couples TRBV9 to TRBJ2-1; D not certain. The V gene lost 3 bases and the J gene lost 12 bases, with 7 bases spanning the gap. In germline, CDR1 is SGDLS, CDR2 YYNGEE. The CDR3 is 10 residues long.